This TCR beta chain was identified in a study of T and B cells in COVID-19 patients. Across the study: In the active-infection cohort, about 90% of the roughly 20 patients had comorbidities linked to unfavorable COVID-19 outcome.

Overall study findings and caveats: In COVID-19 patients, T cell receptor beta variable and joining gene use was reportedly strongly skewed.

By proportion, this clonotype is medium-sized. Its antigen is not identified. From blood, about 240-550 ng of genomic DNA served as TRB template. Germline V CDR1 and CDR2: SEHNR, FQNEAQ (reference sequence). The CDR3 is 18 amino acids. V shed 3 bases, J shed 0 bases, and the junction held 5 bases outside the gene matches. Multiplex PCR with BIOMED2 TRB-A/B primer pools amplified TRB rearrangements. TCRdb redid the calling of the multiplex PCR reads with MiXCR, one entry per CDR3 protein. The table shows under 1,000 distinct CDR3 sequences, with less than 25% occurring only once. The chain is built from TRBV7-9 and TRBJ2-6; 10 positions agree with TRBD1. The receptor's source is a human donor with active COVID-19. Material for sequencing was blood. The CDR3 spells CASSLGDRGGSGANVLTF. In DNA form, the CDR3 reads TGTGCCAGCAGCTTGGGGGACAGGGGAGGCTCTGGGGCCAACGTCCTGACTTTC.